In its sample, the clone carrying this TCR beta chain was seen once. The data stem from a study of blood T cell repertoires in COVID-19. In the original workflow: Scientists estimated how many nucleated cells there were by amplifying reference gene primers. This table comes from immunoSEQ multiplex PCR, and its TCRdb copy is limited to in-frame clones, with some not included. The V and J calls and clone size were taken over from that table, and D and trimming were inferred from the DNA. The table has around 300,000 clones, about 88% seen once; the top ten hold less than 3%. V lost 3 bases, J lost 5 bases, and 1 base stayed unmatched. Per germline, CDR1 MNHEY and CDR2 SMNVEV (reference sequence). The CDR3 has 15 amino acids. Categorization into cohorts depended on clinical history that participants reported. Cohort 3 donors were reported recovered after two negative PCRs, clearance, or symptom resolution.

This chain links TRBV27 with TRBJ2-1; 13 bases fit TRBD2. Sequencing used PBMCs or T cells enriched from blood (not recorded which). The receptor's source is a woman aged 45-59 years who had recovered from COVID-19. Written as DNA, the CDR3 is TGTGCCAGCAGTTTCGGGACTAGCGGGAACAATGAGCAGTTCTTC. Translating gives CASSFGTSGNNEQFF.